A single TCR beta chain is shown here with its context. The antigen is not known. The entry originates in a study of T cells in Graves' hyperthyroidism and ophthalmopathy. Findings and limits, study-wide: For ophthalmopathy, model prediction preceded onset by a median about 6 months. Stable hyperthyroidism and ophthalmopathy were separated using 13 V-J signatures.

Those patients with uncontrolled infection, other autoimmune disease, pregnancy or lactation were excluded. Template material for amplifying TCR beta CDR3 regions consisted of RNA transcripts. First-round RT-PCR of the TCR CDR3 relied on the HTBI primer set. TCRdb re-derived calls from the multiplex PCR reads in MiXCR, one entry per CDR3 protein. The repertoire includes around 620,000 distinct CDR3 sequences, roughly 50% of them detected once, and around 20% sits in the top ten. This receptor was identified in an adult woman with Graves' disease, either hyperthyroidism or ophthalmopathy (not recorded which). Sequences were obtained from peripheral blood or thyroid tissue (not recorded which).

CDR3 coding DNA: TGTGCCATCAGGGGACTAGCGGGGAACACTGAAGCTTTCTTT. It specifies CAIRGLAGNTEAFF. The rearrangement uses TRBV10-3 and TRBJ1-1; D might be TRBD1 (5 bases). From germline, CDR1 is ENHRY and CDR2 SYGVKD. The CDR3 spans 14 residues. Trimming stripped 6 bases from V and 1 base from J, with 12 bases between.